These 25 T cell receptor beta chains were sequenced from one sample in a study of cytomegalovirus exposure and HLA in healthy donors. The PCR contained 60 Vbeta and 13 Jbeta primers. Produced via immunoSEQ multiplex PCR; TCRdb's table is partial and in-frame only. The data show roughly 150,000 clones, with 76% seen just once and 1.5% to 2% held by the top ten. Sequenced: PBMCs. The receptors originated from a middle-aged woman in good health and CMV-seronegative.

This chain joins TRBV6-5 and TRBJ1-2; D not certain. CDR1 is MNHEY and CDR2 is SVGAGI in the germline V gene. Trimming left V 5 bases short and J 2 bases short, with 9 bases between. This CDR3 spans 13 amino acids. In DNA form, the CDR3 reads TGTGCCAGCAGTGAAGCCCGGAACTATGGCTACACCTTC. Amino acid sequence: CASSEARNYGYTF.

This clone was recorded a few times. The CDR3 loop is CASSSWGQRNEQFF. The CDR3 region has the DNA TGTGCCAGCAGCTCGTGGGGACAGCGCAATGAGCAGTTCTTC. J is TRBJ2-1 and V is TRBV5-4; the match to TRBD1 covers 7 bases. J gave up 6 bases and V 3 bases, and 6 bases lay outside the gene matches. The CDR3 is 14 amino acids. The germline V gene encodes CDR1 SGHNT and CDR2 YYREEE (reference sequence).

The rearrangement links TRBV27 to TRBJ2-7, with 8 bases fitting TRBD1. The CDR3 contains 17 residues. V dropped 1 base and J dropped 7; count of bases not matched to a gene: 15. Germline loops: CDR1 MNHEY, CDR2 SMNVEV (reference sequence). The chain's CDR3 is CASSLLGSGQGSQEQYF. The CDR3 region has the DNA TGTGCCAGCAGTTTATTGGGGTCTGGACAGGGCTCGCAAGAGCAGTACTTC.

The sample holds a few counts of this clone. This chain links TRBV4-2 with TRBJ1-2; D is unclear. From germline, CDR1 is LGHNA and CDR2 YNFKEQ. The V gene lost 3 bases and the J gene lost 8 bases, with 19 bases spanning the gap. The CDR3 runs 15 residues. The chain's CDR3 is CASSQDWVPRGGYTF. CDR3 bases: TGTGCCAGCAGCCAGGATTGGGTACCCCGCGGAGGCTACACCTTC.

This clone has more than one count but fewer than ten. The CDR3 reads CAAGQVQETQYF. The CDR3 bases are TGTGCCGCCGGACAGGTCCAAGAGACCCAGTACTTC. This sequence joins TRBV6-6 and TRBJ2-5, with TRBD1 matching over 7 bases. This CDR3 is 12 amino acids long. Germline-derived CDR1 and CDR2 are MNHNY and SVGAGI (reference sequence). The V segment lost 11 bases and the J segment 1 base; nucleotides outside the gene matches: 4.

Written as DNA, the CDR3 is TGCGCCAGTACCGACGCGGGGTCGTCCTACGAGCAGTACTTC. It specifies CASTDAGSSYEQYF. This rearrangement joins TRBV5-1 to TRBJ2-7, with D perhaps TRBD2 (6 bases). Germline V CDR1 and CDR2: SGHRS, YFSETQ. The length of the CDR3 is 14 residues. V was clipped by 8 bases and J by 1 base, with 16 bases between them.

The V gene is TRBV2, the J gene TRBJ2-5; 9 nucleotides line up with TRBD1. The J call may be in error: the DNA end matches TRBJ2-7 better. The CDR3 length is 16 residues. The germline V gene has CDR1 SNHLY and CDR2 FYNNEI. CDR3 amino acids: CASRIWAGTGLGEQYF. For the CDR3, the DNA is TGTGCCAGCAGGATATGGGCCGGGACAGGGCTTGGCGAGCAGTACTTC.

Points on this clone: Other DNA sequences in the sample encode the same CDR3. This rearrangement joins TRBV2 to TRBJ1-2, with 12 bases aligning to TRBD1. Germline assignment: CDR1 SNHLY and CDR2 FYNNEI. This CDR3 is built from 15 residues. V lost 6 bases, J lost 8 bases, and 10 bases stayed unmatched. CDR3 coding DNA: TGTGCCAGCAGCCGGGACAGGGGGCGATTGGGGGGCTACACCTTC. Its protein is CASSRDRGRLGGYTF.

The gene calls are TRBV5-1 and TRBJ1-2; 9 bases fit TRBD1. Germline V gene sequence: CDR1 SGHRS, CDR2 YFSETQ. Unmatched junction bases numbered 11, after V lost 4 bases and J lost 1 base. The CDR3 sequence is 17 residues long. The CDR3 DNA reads TGCGCCAGCAGCCCGGGGGACAGGGCGATCGTTAACTATGGCTACACCTTC. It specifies CASSPGDRAIVNYGYTF.

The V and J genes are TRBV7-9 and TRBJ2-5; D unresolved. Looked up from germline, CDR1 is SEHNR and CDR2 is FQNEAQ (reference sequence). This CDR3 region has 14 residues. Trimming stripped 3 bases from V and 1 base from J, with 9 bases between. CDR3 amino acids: CASSFWAGQETQYF. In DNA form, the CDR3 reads TGTGCCAGCAGCTTTTGGGCCGGCCAAGAGACCCAGTACTTC.

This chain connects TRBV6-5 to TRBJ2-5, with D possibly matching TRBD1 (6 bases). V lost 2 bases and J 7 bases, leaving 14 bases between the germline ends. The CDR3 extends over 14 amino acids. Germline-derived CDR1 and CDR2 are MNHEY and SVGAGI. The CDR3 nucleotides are TGTGCCAGCAGTTACAGTCAGGGGATGGGGACCCAGTACTTC. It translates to CASSYSQGMGTQYF.

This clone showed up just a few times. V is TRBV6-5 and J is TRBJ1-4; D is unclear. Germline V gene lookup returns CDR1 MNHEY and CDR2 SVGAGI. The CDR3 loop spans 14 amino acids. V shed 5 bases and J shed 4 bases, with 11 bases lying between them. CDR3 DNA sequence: TGTGCCAGCAGTGTGTTCCAGGATAATGAAAAACTGTTTTTT. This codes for CASSVFQDNEKLFF.

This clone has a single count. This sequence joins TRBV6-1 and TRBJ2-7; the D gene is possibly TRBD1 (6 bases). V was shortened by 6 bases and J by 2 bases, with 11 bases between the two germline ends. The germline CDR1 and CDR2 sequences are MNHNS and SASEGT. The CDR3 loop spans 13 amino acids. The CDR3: CASRVPGAYEQYF. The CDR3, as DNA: TGTGCCAGCAGGGTCCCAGGGGCCTACGAGCAGTACTTC.

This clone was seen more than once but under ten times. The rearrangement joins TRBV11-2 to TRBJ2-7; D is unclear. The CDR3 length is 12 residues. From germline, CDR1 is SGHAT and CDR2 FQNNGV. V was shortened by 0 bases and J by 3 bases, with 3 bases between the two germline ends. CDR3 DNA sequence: TGTGCCAGCAGCTTAGACTTCTACGAGCAGTACTTC. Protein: CASSLDFYEQYF.

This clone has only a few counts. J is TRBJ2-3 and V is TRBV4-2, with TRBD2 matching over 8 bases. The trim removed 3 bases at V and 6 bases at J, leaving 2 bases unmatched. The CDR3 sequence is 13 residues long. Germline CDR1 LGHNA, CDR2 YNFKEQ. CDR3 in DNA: TGTGCCAGCAGCCACCGGGGGGGGGATACGCAGTATTTT. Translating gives CASSHRGGDTQYF.

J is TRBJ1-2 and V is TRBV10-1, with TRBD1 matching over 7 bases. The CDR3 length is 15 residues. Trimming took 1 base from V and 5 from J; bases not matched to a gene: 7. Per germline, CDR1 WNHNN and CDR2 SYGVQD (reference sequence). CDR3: CASSEFRDSIYGYTF. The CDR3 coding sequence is TGCGCCAGCAGTGAGTTTCGGGACAGCATATATGGCTACACCTTC.

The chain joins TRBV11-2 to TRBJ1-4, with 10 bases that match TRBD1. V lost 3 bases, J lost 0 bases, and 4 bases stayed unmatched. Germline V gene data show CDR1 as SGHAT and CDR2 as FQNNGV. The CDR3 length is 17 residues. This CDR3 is CASSFLGQGATNEKLFF. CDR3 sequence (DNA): TGTGCCAGCAGCTTCCTCGGACAGGGGGCAACTAATGAAAAACTGTTTTTT.

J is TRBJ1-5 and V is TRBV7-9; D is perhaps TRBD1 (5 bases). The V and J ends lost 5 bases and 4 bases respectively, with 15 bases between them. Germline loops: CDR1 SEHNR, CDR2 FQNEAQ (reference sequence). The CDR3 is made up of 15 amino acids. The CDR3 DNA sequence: TGTGCCAGCAGCCCCGAGGGACTTATGAATCAGCCCCAGCATTTT. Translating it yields CASSPEGLMNQPQHF. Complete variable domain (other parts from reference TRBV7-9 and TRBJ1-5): DTGVSQNPRHKITKRGQNVTFRCDPISEHNRLYWYRQTLGQGPEFLTYFQNEAQLEKSRLLSDRFSAERPKGSFSTLEIQRTEQGDSAMYLCASSPEGLMNQPQHFGDGTRLSIL.

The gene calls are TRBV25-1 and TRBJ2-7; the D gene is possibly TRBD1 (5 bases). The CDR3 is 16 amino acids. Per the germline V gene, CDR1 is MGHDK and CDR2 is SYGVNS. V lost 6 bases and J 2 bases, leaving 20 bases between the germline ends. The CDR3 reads CASSPPYVGAAYEQYF. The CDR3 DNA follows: TGTGCCAGCAGCCCCCCCTACGTAGGGGCGGCCTACGAGCAGTACTTC.

The CDR3 DNA follows: TGTGCCAGCCGGGGGGGATCCGGGACTAGCGGGAGGTTTAGCACAGATACGCAGTATTTT. Protein sequence: CASRGGSGTSGRFSTDTQYF. The J gene is TRBJ2-3, the V gene TRBV5-4, with 15 bases fitting TRBD2. The CDR3 contains 20 residues. The trim removed 7 bases at V and 0 bases at J, leaving 15 bases unmatched. Germline assignment: CDR1 SGHNT and CDR2 YYREEE (reference sequence).

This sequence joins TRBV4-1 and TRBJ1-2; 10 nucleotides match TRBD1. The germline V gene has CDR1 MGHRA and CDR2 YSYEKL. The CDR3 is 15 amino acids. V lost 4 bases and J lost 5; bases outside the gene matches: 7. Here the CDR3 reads CASSRGQGGFYGYTF. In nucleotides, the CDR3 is TGCGCCAGCAGCCGAGGACAGGGGGGGTTTTATGGCTACACCTTC.

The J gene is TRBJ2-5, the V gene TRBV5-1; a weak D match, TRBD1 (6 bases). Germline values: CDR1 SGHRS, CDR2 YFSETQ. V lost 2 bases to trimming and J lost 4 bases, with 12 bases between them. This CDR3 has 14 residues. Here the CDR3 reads CASSFSGAGETQYF. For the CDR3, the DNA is TGCGCCAGCAGCTTTTCAGGGGCGGGAGAGACCCAGTACTTC.

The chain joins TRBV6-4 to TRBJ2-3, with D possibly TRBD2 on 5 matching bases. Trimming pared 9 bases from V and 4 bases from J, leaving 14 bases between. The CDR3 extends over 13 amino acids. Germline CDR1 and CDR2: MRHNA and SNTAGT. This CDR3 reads CASSLSGPDTQYF. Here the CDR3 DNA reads TGTGCCAGTTCACTCAGCGGTCCAGATACGCAGTATTTT.

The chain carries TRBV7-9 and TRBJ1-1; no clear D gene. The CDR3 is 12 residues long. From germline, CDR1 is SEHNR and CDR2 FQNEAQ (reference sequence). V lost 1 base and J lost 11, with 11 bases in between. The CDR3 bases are TGTGCCAGCAGCTTAGAATTTCCGGTGGCTTTCTTT. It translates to CASSLEFPVAFF.

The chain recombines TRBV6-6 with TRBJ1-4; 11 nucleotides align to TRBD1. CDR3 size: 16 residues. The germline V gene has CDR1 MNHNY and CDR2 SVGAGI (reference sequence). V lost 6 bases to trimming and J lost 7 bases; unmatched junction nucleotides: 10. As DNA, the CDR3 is TGTGCCAGCAGGACGAAACCGGGACAGGGGGGTGAAAAACTGTTTTTT. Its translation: CASRTKPGQGGEKLFF.